This T cell receptor beta chain was captured by sequencing in a study of cytomegalovirus exposure and HLA in healthy donors. Study results and caveats: For most TCR beta V segments, an earlier analysis put the productive rate at about 90% or about 30% of the time. As a later analysis showed, a missense DCLRE1C variant was linked to trimming of TCR beta V- and J-genes.

PCR amplification relied on 60 Vbeta primers (plus 13 Jbeta primers). TCRdb's table, derived via immunoSEQ multiplex PCR, lists solely in-frame clones and lacks some. Altogether about 160,000 clones are present, around 80% being singletons, with the ten largest covering about 7%. Germline CDR1 is SGHTA and CDR2 is FQGNSA. V shed 1 base and J 6 bases; nucleotides not matched to a gene: 5. The length of the CDR3 is 14 residues. This clone was picked up a small number of times. The antigen remains unidentified. The V call is TRBV7-2, the J call TRBJ2-5, with 7 bases fitting TRBD2. Sequencing used PBMCs. The TCR was taken from a woman under 40 in good health and CMV-seropositive. Here the CDR3 DNA reads TGTGCCAGCAGCTTAGAGAGGGGAGGGCAGACCCAGTACTTC. It encodes CASSLERGGQTQYF. Combining the CDR3 with reference TRBV7-2 and TRBJ2-5 gives the whole variable domain GAGVSQSPSNKVTEKGKDVELRCDPISGHTALYWYRQSLGQGLEFLIYFQGNSAPDKSGLPSDRFSAERTGGSVSTLTIQRTQQEDSAVYLCASSLERGGQTQYFGPGTRLLVL.